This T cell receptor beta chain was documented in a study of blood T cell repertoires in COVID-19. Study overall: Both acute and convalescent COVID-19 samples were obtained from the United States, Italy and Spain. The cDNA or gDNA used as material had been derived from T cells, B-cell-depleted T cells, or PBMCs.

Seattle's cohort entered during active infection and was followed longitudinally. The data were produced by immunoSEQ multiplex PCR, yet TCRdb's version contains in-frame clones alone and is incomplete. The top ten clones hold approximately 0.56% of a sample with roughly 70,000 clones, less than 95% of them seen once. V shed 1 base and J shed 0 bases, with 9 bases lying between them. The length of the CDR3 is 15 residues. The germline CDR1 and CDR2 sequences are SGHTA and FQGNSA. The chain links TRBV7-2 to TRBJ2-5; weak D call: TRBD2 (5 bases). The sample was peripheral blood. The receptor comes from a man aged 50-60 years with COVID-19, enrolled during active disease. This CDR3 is CASSLGGSNQETQYF. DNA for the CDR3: TGTGCCAGCAGCTTAGGCGGGTCTAACCAAGAGACCCAGTACTTC. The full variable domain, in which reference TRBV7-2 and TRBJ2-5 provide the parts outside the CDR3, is GAGVSQSPSNKVTEKGKDVELRCDPISGHTALYWYRQSLGQGLEFLIYFQGNSAPDKSGLPSDRFSAERTGGSVSTLTIQRTQQEDSAVYLCASSLGGSNQETQYFGPGTRLLVL.